A selection of T cell receptor beta chains follows, all from one sample in a study of blood T cell repertoires in COVID-19. Profiling relied on immunoSEQ multiplex PCR, and the TCRdb table lists in-frame clones only, not all of them. The sample has about 42,000 clones, under 90% seen once. The sample consisted of peripheral blood. These receptor sequences come from a human donor in a cohort sampled during active COVID-19. The CDR3 runs from the conserved cysteine through the conserved F or W. The D gene is left open where the match is weak. The size field is filled for only some rows; it gives once, few, many or a size class.

CDR3 DNA	CDR3 protein	D gene	V gene	clone size	J gene
TGTGCCAGTAGTATGGCCCGGGACAGCAACTACGAGCAGTACTTC	CASSMARDSNYEQYF	TRBD1	TRBV19	.	TRBJ2-7
TGTGCCAGTCGGGACAGGGATAGTGGCTCAGATACGCAGTATTTT	CASRDRDSGSDTQYF	TRBD1	TRBV19	.	TRBJ2-3
TGTGCCAGCAGCTTCAGGGACAGGAGCTCCTACAATGAGCAGTTCTTC	CASSFRDRSSYNEQFF	TRBD1	TRBV5-4	.	TRBJ2-1
TGCGCCAGCAGACAGAACACCGGGGAGCTGTTTTTT	CASRQNTGELFF	.	TRBV5-1	.	TRBJ2-2
TGTGCCAGCAGTTACTCGAAAACGCGAGTGGAGCAGTTCTTC	CASSYSKTRVEQFF	.	TRBV6-5	.	TRBJ2-1
TGTGCCTGGAGTGTTAGATTAATTGACAGGGGCAATCAGCCCCAGCATTTT	CAWSVRLIDRGNQPQHF	TRBD1	TRBV30	.	TRBJ1-5
TGTGCCAGCAGAGGGGACAGCCTCAATCAGCCCCAGCATTTT	CASRGDSLNQPQHF	TRBD1	TRBV2	.	TRBJ1-5
TGCGCCAGTGGACAGGGCAGTTCAGATACGCAGTATTTT	CASGQGSSDTQYF	TRBD1	TRBV5-1	.	TRBJ2-3
TGTGCCAGCCTGGGGACAGGGGGTCGGGAGACCCAGTACTTC	CASLGTGGRETQYF	TRBD1	TRBV28	.	TRBJ2-5
TGTGCCAGCAGTAGGACAGGGCGGAACACCATATATTTT	CASSRTGRNTIYF	TRBD1	TRBV6-5	.	TRBJ1-3
TGTGCCAGCAGCCAAGATCCGGGGACTAGCGGCACCGGGGAGCTGTTTTTT	CASSQDPGTSGTGELFF	TRBD2	TRBV4-2	.	TRBJ2-2
TGCGCCAGCAGCCAAGGCGGGTCGGGATATCAAGAGACCCAGTACTTC	CASSQGGSGYQETQYF	.	TRBV4-3	.	TRBJ2-5
TGTGCCAGCAGTTTGGGGGGAAGGAACACTGAAGCTTTCTTT	CASSLGGRNTEAFF	.	TRBV6-5	.	TRBJ1-1
TGTGCCAGCAGTTTCACAGCTAACTATGGCTACACCTTC	CASSFTANYGYTF	.	TRBV27	medium-sized	TRBJ1-2
TGTGCCAGCAGCTTTACAGGGGAAGTGACCAAAAACATTCAGTACTTC	CASSFTGEVTKNIQYF	TRBD1	TRBV7-9	few	TRBJ2-4
TGTGCCAGCAGCCTCGTTCCAGGGGAAGCTTTCTTT	CASSLVPGEAFF	.	TRBV3-1/TRBV3-2	few	TRBJ1-1
TGCGCCAGCAGCTTGGCCTTTGGTTCGGGACTAAGCACAGATACGCAGTATTTT	CASSLAFGSGLSTDTQYF	TRBD2	TRBV5-1	.	TRBJ2-3
TGTGCCAGCAGTGTTTCGGGACAGGGAATGAACACTGAAGCTTTCTTT	CASSVSGQGMNTEAFF	TRBD1	TRBV2	.	TRBJ1-1
TGTGCCAGCAGTTATAGCCCCTCCGAGGGGGCCCAGCATTTT	CASSYSPSEGAQHF	.	TRBV6-5	.	TRBJ1-5
TGTGCCAGTAGTATTACAGGGACTGAAGCTTTCTTT	CASSITGTEAFF	.	TRBV19	.	TRBJ1-1
TGTGCCAGCAGCCCGGGACAGGGAGCCTACGAGCAGTACTTC	CASSPGQGAYEQYF	TRBD1	TRBV7-9	.	TRBJ2-7
TGTGCCAGCAGCCCGGGACAGATCTCTGGGGCCAACGTCCTGACTTTC	CASSPGQISGANVLTF	TRBD1	TRBV4-2	.	TRBJ2-6
TGCGCCAGCAGCCGGCTAGCGGTAGACAATGAGCAGTTCTTC	CASSRLAVDNEQFF	TRBD2	TRBV4-3	.	TRBJ2-1
TGTGCCACCAGCAGAGATCCAGCGGAATACAATGAGCAGTTCTTC	CATSRDPAEYNEQFF	.	TRBV15	.	TRBJ2-1
TGTGCCAGCAGCCGGCTGGGACAGGGTTTGGACGAGCAGTACTTC	CASSRLGQGLDEQYF	TRBD1	TRBV27	.	TRBJ2-7
TGTGCCAGCAGCTTTTTACAGGGGCCAGAGAGTGGCTACACCTTC	CASSFLQGPESGYTF	TRBD1	TRBV5-4	.	TRBJ1-2
TGTGCCAGCAGTGTTACCGGGACAGGGGGCTTCTTCGGCAATCAGCCCCAGCATTTT	CASSVTGTGGFFGNQPQHF	TRBD1	TRBV6-1	.	TRBJ1-5
TGTGCCAGCAGCTTGATATCACTAGCGGGGGGCTTCAGCTCCTACAATGAGCAGTTCTTC	CASSLISLAGGFSSYNEQFF	TRBD2	TRBV5-8	.	TRBJ2-1
TGCGCCAGCAGCCCCACCGGGACAGATAATTGGTATGGCTACACCTTC	CASSPTGTDNWYGYTF	TRBD1	TRBV5-1	.	TRBJ1-2
TGTGCCAGCAGTCTACAGGGTACCCAGCCCCAGCATTTT	CASSLQGTQPQHF	.	TRBV2	.	TRBJ1-5
TGTGCCAGCAGGCGATCCGGAACAGGGTGGGTCCGGGCAAATGAAAAACTGTTTTTT	CASRRSGTGWVRANEKLFF	.	TRBV2	.	TRBJ1-4
TGTGCCAGCAGCTTTGCGACCAGCGGAACTAATGAAAAACTGTTTTTT	CASSFATSGTNEKLFF	.	TRBV7-9	.	TRBJ1-4
TGCGCCAGCAGGGGGACAGTCTCCTACGAGCAGTACTTC	CASRGTVSYEQYF	TRBD1	TRBV10-1	once	TRBJ2-7
TGTGCCAGCAGTGATTGGGACACTCTGAATGAAAAACTGTTTTTT	CASSDWDTLNEKLFF	.	TRBV25-1	.	TRBJ1-4
TGCGCCAGCAGTGAGCCGGACAGAGAGAGCAATCAGCCCCAGCATTTT	CASSEPDRESNQPQHF	.	TRBV10-1	.	TRBJ1-5
TGTGCCAGCAGTTTCGACGGGGGCACTGAAGCTTTCTTT	CASSFDGGTEAFF	.	TRBV28	.	TRBJ1-1
TGTGCCAGCAGTGTATGGGGGCTCACCGGGGAGCTGTTTTTT	CASSVWGLTGELFF	.	TRBV2	.	TRBJ2-2
TGTGCCAGCAGCCGTTCGGGACAGGGAGGTTCACCCCTCCACTTT	CASSRSGQGGSPLHF	TRBD1	TRBV7-2	.	TRBJ1-6
TGCAGCGTTGAAGAGGTTCCGAGCTCTGGGGCCAACGTCCTGACTTTC	CSVEEVPSSGANVLTF	.	TRBV29-1	.	TRBJ2-6
TGTGCCAGCAGCCCGTTCGACAGGGCGCTCAATGAGCAGTTCTTC	CASSPFDRALNEQFF	TRBD1	TRBV9	.	TRBJ2-1
TGTGCCAGCAGCCAAGGGGAGGGTCTAAACTCTGGAAACACCATATATTTT	CASSQGEGLNSGNTIYF	.	TRBV9	few	TRBJ1-3
TGTGCCAGTTCGCAATCACAGGGCCTCGGGATTGGAAACACCATATATTTT	CASSQSQGLGIGNTIYF	.	TRBV19	.	TRBJ1-3
TGTGCCAGCAGAAGTGAGATGTTGGCTTTCTTT	CASRSEMLAFF	.	TRBV6-5	.	TRBJ1-1
TGCGCCAGCCAACCAGGACTGGTACAGGATACGCAGTATTTT	CASQPGLVQDTQYF	.	TRBV4-1	.	TRBJ2-3
TGTGCCAGTCGAACGGGGGAGGGCTCTAACTATGGCTACACCTTC	CASRTGEGSNYGYTF	.	TRBV19	.	TRBJ1-2
TGTGCCACCAGCAGAGGGTATAGCTCTGGGGCCAACGTCCTGACTTTC	CATSRGYSSGANVLTF	.	TRBV15	.	TRBJ2-6
TGTGCCCACTCTCGCGGTGGCTACGAGCAGTACTTC	CAHSRGGYEQYF	.	TRBV10-3	.	TRBJ2-7
TGCGCCAGCAGCCAGGCGGGGGGGCTGTCTGGGGCCAACGTCCTGACTTTC	CASSQAGGLSGANVLTF	TRBD2	TRBV4-1	.	TRBJ2-6
TGTGCCAGCAGCGTAGCCACCCTAGGCTCCGTTGGAAACACCATATATTTT	CASSVATLGSVGNTIYF	.	TRBV9	.	TRBJ1-3
TGTGCCAGCTCACCCCTAGAAGGACAGGGCCCTTCCTATGGCTACACCTTC	CASSPLEGQGPSYGYTF	TRBD1	TRBV18	.	TRBJ1-2
TGTGCCAGCAGCTTTGGGAGGTTATCTGAGCAGTTCTTC	CASSFGRLSEQFF	.	TRBV5-6	.	TRBJ2-1
TGCGCCAGCAGCCAAGATGAGTCCTGGGAGCAGCCCCAGCATTTT	CASSQDESWEQPQHF	.	TRBV4-1	.	TRBJ1-5
TGTGCCAGCAGCATGCGGACAGGGGGGGAGACCCAGTACTTC	CASSMRTGGETQYF	TRBD1	TRBV7-2	.	TRBJ2-5
TGTGCCAGTAGTCTCACAGGGTCGCGGGAGACCCAGTACTTC	CASSLTGSRETQYF	.	TRBV19	.	TRBJ2-5
TGTGCCAGCAGCAGGACAGGATACTCCTACGAGCAGTACTTC	CASSRTGYSYEQYF	TRBD1	TRBV6-5	few	TRBJ2-7